These 32 T cell receptor beta chains were sequenced from one sample in a study of blood T cells in healthy people across ages. The second PCR ran about 6 to 12 cycles with a sample-barcoded 5' primer and J-beta primers. TCRdb recomputed calls from the 5' RACE reads with MiXCR, one row per CDR3 protein. Among roughly 2 million distinct CDR3 sequences listed, around 48% were seen once. The sample taken for sequencing was blood. Every receptor here comes from a woman between 40 and 55 years old in good health.

The chain is built from TRBV20-1 and TRBJ2-7; 10 bases line up with TRBD2. The junction had 15 bases not matched to a gene; V was cut back by 3 bases and J by 7 bases. The CDR3 is 16 residues long. Germline-derived CDR1 and CDR2 are DFQATT and SNEGSKA (reference sequence). The CDR3 DNA reads TGCAGTGCTAGTAAGGCTAGCGGGGGTCTCTTCCTGGAGCAGTACTTC. Translation gives CSASKASGGLFLEQYF.

The count of this clonotype is one. This chain joins TRBV5-1 and TRBJ1-2, with D possibly being TRBD1 (5 bases). Between the trimmed V and J ends, which lost 8 bases and 2 bases, there was a span of 19 bases. Per germline, CDR1 SGHRS and CDR2 YFSETQ. The CDR3 loop spans 15 amino acids. DNA of the CDR3: TGCGCCAGTAGATTGGAAGGGGTAACGAACTATGGCTACACCTTC. As protein: CASRLEGVTNYGYTF.

This chain joins TRBV7-2 and TRBJ1-2; D not certain. Trimming removed 5 bases at V and 0 bases at J, with 13 bases between. Germline V gene data show CDR1 as SGHTA and CDR2 as FQGNSA. The CDR3 contains 15 residues. The CDR3 is CASSPGRQPNYGYTF. The DNA for the CDR3 is TGTGCCAGCAGCCCGGGTCGTCAACCTAACTATGGCTACACCTTC.

The V and J genes are TRBV7-3 and TRBJ2-3; D remains ambiguous. Trimming left V 5 bases short and J 7 bases short, with 22 bases between. There are 16 residues in the CDR3. Germline CDR1 is SGHTA and CDR2 is FQGTGA. The CDR3 nucleotides are TGTGCCAGCAGCGAGAACCCAAACCCTTCTACTAATACGCAGTATTTT. Protein sequence: CASSENPNPSTNTQYF.

This sequence joins TRBV7-3 and TRBJ2-5, with 9 nucleotides matching TRBD2. The length of the CDR3 is 14 residues. Trimming at V came to 5 bases and at J to 2 bases, leaving 3 bases not matched to a gene. In germline, CDR1 is SGHTA, CDR2 FQGTGA. The CDR3 region has the DNA TGTGCCAGCAGCGCTACTAGCGGGCAAGAGACCCAGTACTTC. This gives the protein CASSATSGQETQYF.

This clonotype came up a few times. The V call is TRBV10-2, the J call TRBJ2-1, with 10 bases fitting TRBD2. Losses at the gene ends were 5 bases for V and 6 bases for J; bases not matched to a gene: 7. Germline V gene lookup returns CDR1 WSHSY and CDR2 SAAADI. The CDR3 sequence is 15 residues long. CDR3 sequence (DNA): TGCGCCAGCAGTCTCGTAGCGGGGGGCGGCAATGAGCAGTTCTTC. This codes for CASSLVAGGGNEQFF.

V is TRBV15 and J is TRBJ2-5; the D is unclear. Germline loops: CDR1 LNHNV, CDR2 YYDKDF (reference sequence). Trimming stripped 5 bases from V and 5 bases from J, with 12 bases between. The CDR3 is 13 amino acids. The CDR3 bases are TGTGCCACCAGCTCCCGCATGGGCGAGACCCAGTACTTC. Amino acids: CATSSRMGETQYF.

V gene TRBV6-2 or TRBV6-3 combines with J gene TRBJ2-3, with TRBD1 as a possible D gene (7 bases). Deletions cut 6 bases from V and 6 bases from J, with 19 bases between. In germline, CDR1 is MNHEY, CDR2 SVGEGT. CDR3 length equals 15 residues. CDR3 sequence reads: CASSPQGGVSDTQYF. The CDR3 DNA reads as TGTGCCAGCAGCCCCCAGGGGGGAGTTTCTGATACGCAGTATTTT.

This chain links TRBV20-1 with TRBJ1-2; D not certain. Germline values: CDR1 DFQATT, CDR2 SNEGSKA (reference sequence). Trimming cost V 0 bases and J 4 bases, with 6 bases left between them. The CDR3 contains 12 residues. The CDR3 is CSARDHLYGYTF. The CDR3, as DNA: TGCAGTGCTAGAGATCACCTCTATGGCTACACCTTC.

The chain links TRBV5-6 to TRBJ2-3; D is perhaps TRBD1 or TRBD2 (6 bases each). The CDR3 is made up of 15 amino acids. V was cut by 1 base and J by 3 bases, with 12 bases left in between. Germline V lookup: CDR1 SGHDT, CDR2 YYEEEE. CDR3 protein: CASSLRGEWTDTQYF. The CDR3 DNA follows: TGTGCCAGCAGCTTGAGGGGGGAATGGACAGATACGCAGTATTTT.

The V gene is TRBV7-2, the J gene TRBJ2-4; 8 bases match TRBD1. The V segment lost 5 bases and the J segment 13 bases; nucleotides outside the gene matches: 19. CDR3 size: 16 residues. The V gene's germline CDR1 is SGHTA and CDR2 FQGNSA. The DNA for the CDR3 is TGTGCCAGCAGCACTAACTCACAGGGGGAAATGTGGGAGCAGTACTTC. Protein: CASSTNSQGEMWEQYF.

The rearrangement joins TRBV20-1 to TRBJ2-3, with 7 bases lining up with TRBD2. The germline V gene encodes CDR1 DFQATT and CDR2 SNEGSKA (reference sequence). The CDR3 consists of 14 residues. V shed 3 bases, J shed 3 bases, and the junction held 6 bases outside the gene matches. The CDR3 DNA is TGCAGTGCTAGTGTACGGGGGGAGACAGATACGCAGTATTTT. It codes for CSASVRGETDTQYF.

The genes are TRBV15 and TRBJ1-5; no reliable D call. CDR3 length equals 22 residues. Germline values: CDR1 LNHNV, CDR2 YYDKDF (reference sequence). V was clipped by 0 bases and J by 0 bases, with 27 bases between them. For the CDR3, the DNA is TGTGCCACCAGCAGAGATCTAGGAGTTGGCAGAGGGTTTCAATATAGCAATCAGCCCCAGCATTTT. Translated: CATSRDLGVGRGFQYSNQPQHF.

This sequence joins TRBV7-9 and TRBJ2-7, with 12 bases matching TRBD1. Trimming removed 5 bases from V and 2 bases from J; junction bases left unmatched: 10. The CDR3 extends over 17 amino acids. Germline lookup yields CDR1 SEHNR and CDR2 FQNEAQ (reference sequence). The CDR3 bases are TGTGCCAGCAGCGCAACCGGGACAGGGGGCGAACCCTACGAGCAGTACTTC. Its protein is CASSATGTGGEPYEQYF. The complete variable domain, with remaining parts taken from reference TRBV7-9 and TRBJ2-7, reads DTGVSQNPRHKITKRGQNVTFRCDPISEHNRLYWYRQTLGQGPEFLTYFQNEAQLEKSRLLSDRFSAERPKGSFSTLEIQRTEQGDSAMYLCASSATGTGGEPYEQYFGPGTRLTVT.

J is TRBJ2-7 and V is TRBV6-5; D gene ambiguous. Germline V gene data show CDR1 as MNHEY and CDR2 as SVGAGI. The V and J ends lost 4 bases and 4 bases respectively, with 14 bases between them. The CDR3 is made up of 14 amino acids. The DNA for the CDR3 is TGTGCCAGCAGTTCCGTCCTATCCCCATACGAGCAGTACTTC. Its translation is CASSSVLSPYEQYF.

Comments on this clonotype: One end of the junction does not line up with germline, which may come from a read error. V gene TRBV9 combines with J gene TRBJ1-6; TRBD1 agrees at 7 bases. Germline CDR1 SGDLS, CDR2 YYNGEE. The CDR3 is made up of 14 amino acids. The CDR3 nucleotides read TGTGCCAGCAGCGCCCGGGACAGCAGGTCACCCCCCCACTTT. Protein sequence: CASSARDSRSPPHF.

This chain uses TRBV5-1 with TRBJ1-2; 8 bases fit TRBD1. CDR3 length equals 17 residues. Trimming removed 0 bases from V and 0 bases from J; junction bases left unmatched: 7. Germline V gives CDR1 SGHRS, CDR2 YFSETQ. CDR3 protein: CASSLDGQGPSNYGYTF. In DNA, the CDR3 is TGCGCCAGCAGCTTGGACGGACAGGGTCCCTCTAACTATGGCTACACCTTC.

The chain couples TRBV3-1 to TRBJ2-3; 11 nucleotides line up with TRBD2. V gave up 0 bases and J gave up 1 base; unmatched junction bases: 3. CDR1 is LGHDT, CDR2 YNNKEL, per germline (reference sequence). The CDR3 sequence is 17 residues long. The CDR3, as DNA: TGTGCCAGCAGCCAAGAAGAGGGACTAGCGGGCACAGATACGCAGTATTTT. This gives the protein CASSQEEGLAGTDTQYF.

The CDR3: CSARDLDRVRDIQYF. The DNA of the CDR3 is TGCAGTGCTAGAGATCTGGACAGGGTTAGGGACATTCAGTACTTC. The chain carries TRBV20-1 and TRBJ2-4; 8 bases are shared with TRBD1. Looked up from germline, CDR1 is DFQATT and CDR2 is SNEGSKA (reference sequence). The V gene end was trimmed by 0 bases and the J gene end by 8 bases; junction bases not matched to a gene: 9. There are 15 residues in the CDR3.

The chain couples TRBV10-3 to TRBJ2-3; D not resolved. The CDR3 contains 13 residues. V was shortened by 7 bases and J by 0 bases, with 8 bases between the two germline ends. Looked up from germline, CDR1 is ENHRY and CDR2 is SYGVKD. The CDR3 is CAIMASSTDTQYF. The CDR3 nucleotides are TGTGCCATCATGGCATCTAGCACAGATACGCAGTATTTT.

This clonotype was counted only a few times. The chain is built from TRBV5-1 and TRBJ2-3; D is possibly TRBD2 (7 bases). Germline CDR1 SGHRS, CDR2 YFSETQ. This CDR3 is 16 amino acids long. V lost 4 bases to trimming and J lost 2 bases, with 17 bases between them. CDR3 DNA: TGCGCCAGCAGCGGCGGAGGGGGGGCGGCCACAGATACGCAGTATTTT. As protein: CASSGGGGAATDTQYF.

This clonotype was detected once. The chain links TRBV7-2 to TRBJ2-2, with TRBD1 identical over 8 bases. The CDR3 length is 16 residues. J was trimmed by 1 base and V by 8 bases; bases with no gene match: 9. Germline V gene sequence: CDR1 SGHTA, CDR2 FQGNSA. DNA for the CDR3: TGTGCCAGCCTTTCGACAGGGGTCGTGAACACCGGGGAGCTGTTTTTT. It codes for CASLSTGVVNTGELFF. The full variable domain, in which reference TRBV7-2 and TRBJ2-2 provide the parts outside the CDR3, is GAGVSQSPSNKVTEKGKDVELRCDPISGHTALYWYRQSLGQGLEFLIYFQGNSAPDKSGLPSDRFSAERTGGSVSTLTIQRTQQEDSAVYLCASLSTGVVNTGELFFGEGSRLTVL.

This chain joins TRBV7-9 and TRBJ2-5; 12 bases are shared with TRBD2. Germline V lookup: CDR1 SEHNR, CDR2 FQNEAQ (reference sequence). The V gene end was trimmed by 4 bases and the J gene end by 5 bases; junction bases not matched to a gene: 11. This CDR3 spans 17 amino acids. DNA of the CDR3: TGTGCCAGCAGCTCACCCACTAGCGGGGGGCCGAGGGAGACCCAGTACTTC. Its protein product is CASSSPTSGGPRETQYF.

The genes are TRBV10-3 and TRBJ2-3; 10 bases line up with TRBD2. The germline V gene has CDR1 ENHRY and CDR2 SYGVKD. Trimming removed 4 bases from V and 4 bases from J; junction bases left unmatched: 5. The CDR3 contains 15 residues. DNA of the CDR3: TGTGCCATCAGTGCTCCGGGACTAGCGTCAGATACGCAGTATTTT. It translates to CAISAPGLASDTQYF.

J is TRBJ2-6 and V is TRBV7-9, with no clear D. The V gene's germline CDR1 is SEHNR and CDR2 FQNEAQ (reference sequence). The CDR3 is 19 amino acids. V dropped 5 bases and J dropped 0 bases, with 20 bases sitting between them. The chain's CDR3 is CASSPSFGVQSSGANVLTF. The CDR3 DNA is TGTGCCAGCAGCCCTTCGTTTGGGGTCCAGAGCTCTGGGGCCAACGTCCTGACTTTC.

This clonotype showed up just a few times. J is TRBJ2-3 and V is TRBV7-2, with a weak D call TRBD2 (6 bases). Germline V gene sequence: CDR1 SGHTA, CDR2 FQGNSA. V lost 4 bases and J lost 6, with 17 bases in between. CDR3 size: 15 residues. The CDR3 sequence: CASSSPGTPPDTQYF. As DNA, the CDR3 is TGTGCCAGCAGCTCGCCCGGGACTCCGCCCGATACGCAGTATTTT.

This clonotype was recorded many times. J is TRBJ2-7 and V is TRBV13, with D unresolved. V was clipped by 1 base and J by 4 bases, with 5 bases between them. From germline, CDR1 is PRHDT and CDR2 FYEKMQ (reference sequence). CDR3 length equals 12 residues. Written as DNA, the CDR3 is TGTGCCAGCAGCTTAGTTCAGTACGAGCAGTACTTC. Translating it yields CASSLVQYEQYF.

This clonotype has only a few counts. The CDR3 coding sequence is TGTGCCAGCAAGACAGGGGGAGCTTCCTACGAGCAGTACTTC. Its protein is CASKTGGASYEQYF. This sequence joins TRBV6-5 and TRBJ2-7; 9 positions match TRBD1. From germline, CDR1 is MNHEY and CDR2 SVGAGI. The CDR3 sequence is 14 residues long. The V segment lost 7 bases and the J segment 1 base; nucleotides outside the gene matches: 5.

The chain carries TRBV15 and TRBJ2-1, with 9 bases aligning to TRBD2. The ends lost 5 bases at V and 4 bases at J; junction bases unmatched: 0. The CDR3 is made up of 13 amino acids. Germline loops: CDR1 LNHNV, CDR2 YYDKDF (reference sequence). In DNA, the CDR3 is TGTGCCACCAGCCTAGCGGGGTACAATGAGCAGTTCTTC. The encoded protein is CATSLAGYNEQFF.

This chain connects TRBV6-2 or TRBV6-3 to TRBJ1-5; 10 bases line up with TRBD1. Germline lookup yields CDR1 MNHEY and CDR2 SVGEGT. J lost 5 bases, V lost 7 bases, and 8 bases had no gene match. The CDR3 totals 15 residues. The CDR3 nucleotides read TGTGCCAGCACCTCCGACAGGGGGCTATATCAGCCCCAGCATTTT. Protein sequence: CASTSDRGLYQPQHF.

The chain combines TRBV10-3 with TRBJ1-5; TRBD1 agrees at 8 bases. CDR3 length: 16 amino acids. The ends lost 1 base at V and 4 bases at J; junction bases unmatched: 6. Germline V lookup: CDR1 ENHRY, CDR2 SYGVKD. The CDR3 DNA follows: TGTGCCATCAGTGAGTTCGGCCAGGGGGCAAATCAGCCCCAGCATTTT. This gives the protein CAISEFGQGANQPQHF.

The rearrangement uses TRBV20-1 and TRBJ2-4, with a possible D match to TRBD2 (5 bases). The J call is doubtful: the DNA matches TRBJ2-5 better. This CDR3 has 11 amino acids. Germline V lookup: CDR1 DFQATT, CDR2 SNEGSKA (reference sequence). CDR3 sequence reads: CSALLVTTQYF. The DNA of the CDR3 is TGCAGTGCCCTACTAGTTACGACCCAGTACTTC.